The rows below give T cell receptor beta chains drawn from one sample of a study of T cell changes during pregnancy in multiple sclerosis. Here immunoSEQ multiplex PCR was the method, and the copy in TCRdb shows in-frame clones only, minus some. The sample has about 38,000 clones, 85% to 95% seen once; the top ten hold about 0.39%. Material: CD4+ T cells from peripheral blood mononuclear cells, obtained in the second trimester of pregnancy. The receptor set was obtained from a female donor with multiple sclerosis, enrolled in a pregnancy study. Both conserved end residues are part of each CDR3.

V	J	CDR3
TRBV19	TRBJ1-2	CASRDLGLLTANYGYTF
TRBV4-1	TRBJ1-1	CASSQTGLLNTEAFF
TRBV14	TRBJ2-3	CASSQDSDTQYF
TRBV11-1	TRBJ2-2	CASSRLAGELFF
TRBV19	TRBJ1-2	CATSNPRASNYGYTF
TRBV5-8	TRBJ1-3	CASSQGDRTGNTIYF
TRBV18	TRBJ2-5	CASSPQQGREETQYF
TRBV29-1	TRBJ2-1	CSVEVFSGGVEQFF
TRBV7-3	TRBJ2-1	CASSFTGTAYNEQFF
TRBV4-2	TRBJ2-3	CASSQEGTSGSGTDTQYF
TRBV7-2	TRBJ2-5	CASSLGRPGETQYF
TRBV18	TRBJ1-2	CASSPERRGIYGYTF
TRBV28	TRBJ2-1	CASSLLHNEQFF
TRBV7-9	TRBJ2-1	CASSSPGTGGTNEQFF
TRBV11-2	TRBJ1-1	CASSSPKLRITEAFF
TRBV10-1	TRBJ2-4	CASTQFCKVKNIQYF
TRBV6-5	TRBJ2-5	CASSSVAGVWETQYF
TRBV19	TRBJ1-1	CASRGERYTEAFF
TRBV9	TRBJ2-1	CASSVATTPGNEQFF
TRBV5-1	TRBJ2-1	CASSSEWGGNGEQFF
TRBV2	TRBJ1-2	CASSVVPNPNGGYTF
TRBV7-7	TRBJ2-5	CASSLSGVGETQYF
TRBV6-1	TRBJ2-6	CASSGPSWRESLNGANVLTF
TRBV2	TRBJ2-5	CASSQEQGTQETQYF
TRBV5-4	TRBJ1-1	CASSRRGLNTEAFF
TRBV10-3	TRBJ1-1	CAISATDRVNTEAFF
TRBV7-8	TRBJ1-5	CASSLARNQPQHF
TRBV10-3	TRBJ1-2	CAISAGQAYGYTF
TRBV4-3	TRBJ2-4	CASSQVLAGLAKNIQYF
TRBV5-1	TRBJ2-7	CASRSLAGEDEQYF
TRBV7-9	TRBJ2-2	CASSLRAQLNTGELFF
TRBV19	TRBJ2-3	CASKTSGGDTQYF
TRBV7-6	TRBJ1-5	CASSLGGGQPQHF
TRBV18	TRBJ1-2	CASSPRRDLRQNYGYTF